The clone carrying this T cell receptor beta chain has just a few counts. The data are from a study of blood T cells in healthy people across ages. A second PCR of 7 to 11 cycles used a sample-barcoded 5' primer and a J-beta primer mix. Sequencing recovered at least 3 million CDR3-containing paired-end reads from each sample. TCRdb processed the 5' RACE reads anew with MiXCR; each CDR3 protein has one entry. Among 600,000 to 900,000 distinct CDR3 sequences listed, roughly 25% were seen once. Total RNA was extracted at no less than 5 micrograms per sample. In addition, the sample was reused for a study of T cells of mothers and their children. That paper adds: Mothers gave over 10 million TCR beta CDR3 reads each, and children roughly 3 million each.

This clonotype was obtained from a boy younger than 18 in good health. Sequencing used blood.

CDR3 sequence (DNA): TGTGCCAGCAGCTTTGACACGTACAAAAACATTCAGTACTTC. It encodes CASSFDTYKNIQYF. The rearrangement links TRBV7-2 to TRBJ2-4, with unresolved D. Germline V gene lookup returns CDR1 SGHTA and CDR2 FQGNSA. Trimming removed 3 bases from V and 3 bases from J, with 9 bases in between. The CDR3 consists of 14 residues.